This T cell receptor beta chain is drawn from a study of OX40 agonist ivuxolimab in advanced cancers. As for the study more broadly: Ivuxolimab, which targeted the costimulatory receptor OX40 (CD134), was an agonistic, fully human IgG2 monoclonal antibody. Intravenous ivuxolimab was administered to patients every 2 weeks at six dose levels: 0.01, 0.1, 0.3, 1.5, 3 and 10 mg/kg. Of the roughly 52 dose-escalation patients, hepatocellular carcinoma was present in about 20, melanoma in roughly 15, renal cell carcinoma in 9 and head and neck cancer in 9. A male proportion of around 81% and a mean age of approximately 60 years, ranging from roughly 23 to 85, were recorded for the dose-escalation cohort. Patients were allowed to have had prior anti-PD-1, anti-PD-L1 or anti-CTLA-4 therapy, and 40% of the dose-escalation patients had previously received checkpoint inhibitors. Partial responses occurred in three dose-escalation patients, of whom one had hepatocellular carcinoma and two had cutaneous melanoma. Peripheral TCRbeta sequencing was intended to test whether TCR sequence diversity was altered and clonal T-cell expansion was caused by ivuxolimab. The paper covers the monotherapy dose-escalation part of the phase I ivuxolimab trial, which included N ≈ 50 patients. Here is what the overall study found, with its caveats: Partial responders in the 0.1-3.0 mg/kg groups had among the lowest normalized peripheral clonal expansion, especially among CD8+ T cells. After ivuxolimab, expanded clones were on average more numerous among CD8+ T cells than among CD4+ T cells. At doses of 0.1 to 3.0 mg/kg, clonal expansion of both CD4+ and CD8+ T cells in blood was seen between baseline and week 6. The antigen specificity of the clonally expanded peripheral T cells was not determined. Low levels of normalized T-cell clonal expansion were also shown by some nonresponding patients.

V lost 1 base and J lost 1 base; the stretch between them is 9 bases long. According to the germline V gene, CDR1 reads SGDLS and CDR2 reads YYNGEE. CDR3 length: 14 amino acids, cysteine to phenylalanine. Left in the record is the CDR3 DNA by itself, 42 bases read in frame from the first base. This clone was seen only once. No cognate antigen has been identified for it. Base quality data are lacking; no much larger clone is found one base away. The trial excluded patients who had a history of autoimmune disease or who were on systemic immunosuppression. In every dose cohort, peripheral blood was drawn for TCR sequencing at baseline, cycle 4 day 1, and cycle 7 day 1. The samples were drawn from a first-in-human, open-label, multicenter phase I dose-escalation trial of ivuxolimab. Adults with locally advanced or metastatic head and neck squamous cell, hepatocellular, melanoma or renal cell carcinoma were enrolled in the trial. Before TCR sequencing, CD4+ and CD8+ T cells were separately sorted from peripheral blood.

Genomic DNA was extracted from sorted cells for sequencing of the TCRbeta CDR3 region. The immunoSEQ Assay was used for sequencing of TCRbeta CDR3 regions. The table was pulled from immuneACCESS by TCRdb, which kept in-frame rearrangements only. Such tables lose some clones; where checked, under half of the loss comes from unresolved V genes, and the rest has no known cause. The table for this sample lists 80,000 to 95,000 clones; approximately 91% of them were counted only once. The top ten clones comprise less than 0.75% of the sample. The receptor chain draws on TRBV9 and TRBJ2-7; the D segment cannot be called with confidence. The input for sequencing was CD4+ or CD8+ T cells sorted from blood, taken in a trial of the OX40 agonist ivuxolimab. This TCR was recovered from an adult with an advanced solid tumor such as melanoma, head and neck, liver or kidney cancer. CDR3 region: CASSVNAVSYEQYF. The bases read TGTGCCAGCAGCGTAAACGCGGTATCCTACGAGCAGTACTTC.